The subject of this entry is one TCR beta chain. In the source study's methods: Amplification with reference gene primers provided the estimates of nucleated cell counts. The table came from immunoSEQ multiplex PCR; TCRdb's copy has only in-frame clones and leaves some out. The V and J calls and the clone size are those of that table, but D and trimming were determined from the DNA. The table includes some 200,000 clones, about 91% detected once. CDR1 and CDR2 (germline): SGHRS, YFSETQ. This CDR3 contains 16 residues. Trimming at V came to 0 bases and at J to 4 bases, leaving 7 bases not matched to a gene. These data come from a study of blood T cell repertoires in COVID-19. Study overall: Collection of acute and convalescent COVID-19 samples took place in the United States, Italy and Spain.

The genes are TRBV5-1 and TRBJ2-3; TRBD1 matches 8 bases. This clonotype originated in a man younger than 40 with acute or convalescent COVID-19. The specimen was peripheral blood. The CDR3 sequence is CASSLVSGGSADTQYF. The CDR3 nucleotides are TGCGCCAGCAGCTTGGTTTCAGGGGGCTCGGCAGATACGCAGTATTTT.